This T cell receptor beta chain was identified in a study of blood T cells in healthy people across ages. For the second PCR, which ran for roughly 6 to 12 cycles, a sample-barcoded 5' primer and a J-beta primer mix were used. From the 5' RACE reads, TCRdb called clonotypes with MiXCR, one entry per CDR3 protein. The sample carries around 1,000,000 distinct CDR3 sequences, approximately 25% recorded once. The CDR3 covers 17 residues. Germline loops: CDR1 MGHRA, CDR2 YSYEKL. V lost 0 bases to trimming and J lost 5 bases; unmatched junction nucleotides: 9. This sample was shared with a second study, whose subject was T cells of mothers and their children.

The sample was blood. This clonotype was obtained from a girl aged 2 to 9 in good health. The chain employs TRBV4-1 and TRBJ2-1; the match to TRBD2 covers 8 bases. The CDR3 protein is CASSQDRASGFNNEQFF. The CDR3 DNA is TGCGCCAGCAGCCAAGATCGGGCTAGCGGGTTTAACAATGAGCAGTTCTTC.